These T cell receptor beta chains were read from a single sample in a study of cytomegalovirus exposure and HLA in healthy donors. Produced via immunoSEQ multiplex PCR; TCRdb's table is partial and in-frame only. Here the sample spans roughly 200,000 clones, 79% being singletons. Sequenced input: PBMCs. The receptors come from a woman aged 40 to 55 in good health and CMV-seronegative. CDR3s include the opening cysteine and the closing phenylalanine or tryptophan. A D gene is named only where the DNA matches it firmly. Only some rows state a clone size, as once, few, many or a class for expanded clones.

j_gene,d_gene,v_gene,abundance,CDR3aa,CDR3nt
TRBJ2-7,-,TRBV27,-,CASSPRVANYEQYF,TGTGCCAGCAGTCCTCGGGTAGCGAACTACGAGCAGTACTTC
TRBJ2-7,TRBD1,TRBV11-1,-,CASSLGTGVLYF,TGTGCCAGCAGCTTGGGGACAGGGGTTTTGTACTTC
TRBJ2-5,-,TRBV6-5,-,CASSYLSLRETQYF,TGTGCCAGCAGTTACCTTTCCCTTCGAGAGACCCAGTACTTC
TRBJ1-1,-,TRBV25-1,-,CASSEWGGGTEAFF,TGTGCCAGCAGTGAATGGGGAGGGGGCACTGAAGCTTTCTTT
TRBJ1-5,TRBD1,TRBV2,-,CASVRDRALNQPQHF,TGTGCCAGCGTACGGGACAGGGCACTAAATCAGCCCCAGCATTTT
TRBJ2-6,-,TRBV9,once,CASSVGGATGANVLTF,TGTGCCAGCAGCGTAGGCGGAGCTACTGGGGCCAACGTCCTGACTTTC
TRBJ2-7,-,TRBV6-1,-,CASKGGGPYEQYF,TGTGCCAGCAAGGGGGGGGGCCCCTACGAGCAGTACTTC
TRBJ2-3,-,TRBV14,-,CASSQASGRDTDTQYF,TGTGCCAGCAGCCAAGCCAGCGGAAGGGACACAGATACGCAGTATTTT
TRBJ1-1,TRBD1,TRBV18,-,CASSPPGQSSGAEAFF,TGTGCCAGCTCACCACCGGGACAGTCCTCGGGCGCTGAAGCTTTCTTT
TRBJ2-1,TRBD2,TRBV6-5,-,CASSYGGGNNEQFF,TGTGCCAGCAGTTATGGGGGGGGTAACAATGAGCAGTTCTTC
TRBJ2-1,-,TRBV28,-,CASREGVPSYNEQFF,TGTGCCAGCAGAGAGGGAGTTCCCTCCTACAATGAGCAGTTCTTC
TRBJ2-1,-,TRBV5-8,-,CASSLKDISNNEQFF,TGTGCCAGCAGCTTGAAGGACATTTCCAACAATGAGCAGTTCTTC
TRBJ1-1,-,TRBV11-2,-,CASSRGGFTEAFF,TGTGCCAGCAGCCGGGGGGGTTTCACTGAAGCTTTCTTT
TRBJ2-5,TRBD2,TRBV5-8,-,CASSLGREGRRETQYF,TGTGCCAGCAGCTTGGGGCGGGAGGGCCGAAGGGAGACCCAGTACTTC
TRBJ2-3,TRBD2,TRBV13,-,CASSLGLAGVTDTQYF,TGTGCCAGCAGCCTAGGACTAGCGGGAGTTACAGATACGCAGTATTTT
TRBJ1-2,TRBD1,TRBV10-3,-,CAISPGTGDGYTF,TGTGCCATCAGTCCCGGGACAGGGGATGGCTACACCTTC
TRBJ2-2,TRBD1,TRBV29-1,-,CSVVKGEWRQGNIGNTGELFF,TGCAGCGTTGTGAAGGGGGAGTGGCGACAGGGTAATATTGGGAACACCGGGGAGCTGTTTTTT
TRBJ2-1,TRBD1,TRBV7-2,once,CASSPPGQGPLEQFF,TGTGCCAGCAGCCCCCCGGGACAGGGCCCCCTTGAGCAGTTCTTC
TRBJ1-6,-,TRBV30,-,CAWSGVNSPLHF,TGTGCCTGGAGCGGGGTAAATTCACCCCTCCACTTT
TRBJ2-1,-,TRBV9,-,CASLVLEDNEQFF,TGTGCCAGCTTAGTATTAGAAGACAATGAGCAGTTCTTC
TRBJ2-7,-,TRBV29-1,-,CSVEEGAYEQYF,TGCAGCGTTGAGGAAGGGGCCTACGAGCAGTACTTC
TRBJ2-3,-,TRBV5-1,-,CASSLGLTTDTQYF,TGCGCCAGCAGCTTGGGACTAACCACAGATACGCAGTATTTT
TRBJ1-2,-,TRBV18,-,CASSPSGSSSSYGYTF,TGTGCCAGCTCACCTTCCGGGAGCAGCAGTTCATATGGCTACACCTTC
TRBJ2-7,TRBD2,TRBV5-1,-,CASSHWGTSGSAYEQYF,TGCGCCAGCAGTCATTGGGGGACTAGCGGGTCCGCCTACGAGCAGTACTTC
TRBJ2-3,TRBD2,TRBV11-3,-,CASSSGGGLGDTQYF,TGTGCCAGCAGCTCCGGGGGGGGCCTGGGAGATACGCAGTATTTT